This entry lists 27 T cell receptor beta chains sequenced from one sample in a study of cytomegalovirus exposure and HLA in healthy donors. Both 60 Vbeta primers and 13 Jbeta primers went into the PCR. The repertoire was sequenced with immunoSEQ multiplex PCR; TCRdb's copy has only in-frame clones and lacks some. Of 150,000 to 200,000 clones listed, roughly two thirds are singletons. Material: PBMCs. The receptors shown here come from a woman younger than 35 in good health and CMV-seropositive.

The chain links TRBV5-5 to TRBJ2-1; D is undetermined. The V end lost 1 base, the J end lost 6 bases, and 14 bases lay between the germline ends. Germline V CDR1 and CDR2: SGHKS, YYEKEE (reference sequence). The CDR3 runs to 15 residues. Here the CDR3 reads CASSLLFAASNEQFF. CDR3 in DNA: TGTGCCAGCAGCTTGTTGTTCGCGGCAAGCAATGAGCAGTTCTTC.

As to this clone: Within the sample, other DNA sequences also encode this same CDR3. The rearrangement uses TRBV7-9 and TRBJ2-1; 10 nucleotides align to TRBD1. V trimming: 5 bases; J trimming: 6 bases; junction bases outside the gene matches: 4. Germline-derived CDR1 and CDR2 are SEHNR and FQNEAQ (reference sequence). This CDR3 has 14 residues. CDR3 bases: TGTGCCAGCAGCCCCGGACAGGGGGGCAATGAGCAGTTCTTC. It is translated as CASSPGQGGNEQFF.

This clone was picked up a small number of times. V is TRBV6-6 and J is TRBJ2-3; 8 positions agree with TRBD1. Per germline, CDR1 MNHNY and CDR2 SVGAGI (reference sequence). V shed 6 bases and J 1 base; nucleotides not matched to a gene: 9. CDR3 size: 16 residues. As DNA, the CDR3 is TGTGCCAGCAGCCCCGGACAGGGAGCGGGCACAGATACGCAGTATTTT. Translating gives CASSPGQGAGTDTQYF.

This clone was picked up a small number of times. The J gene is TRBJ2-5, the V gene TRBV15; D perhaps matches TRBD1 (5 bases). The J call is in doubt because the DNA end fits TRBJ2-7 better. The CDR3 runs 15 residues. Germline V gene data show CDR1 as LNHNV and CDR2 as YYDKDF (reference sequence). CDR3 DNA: TGTGCCACCAGCAGAGATCCCGGCAGGGATGCCGAGCAGTACTTC. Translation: CATSRDPGRDAEQYF.

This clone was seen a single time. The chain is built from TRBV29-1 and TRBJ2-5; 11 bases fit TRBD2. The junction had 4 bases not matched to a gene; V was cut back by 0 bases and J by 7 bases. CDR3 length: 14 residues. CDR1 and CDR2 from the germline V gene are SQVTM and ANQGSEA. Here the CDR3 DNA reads TGCAGCGTTGAAGAGTATCTAGCGGGGGGGACCCAGTACTTC. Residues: CSVEEYLAGGTQYF.

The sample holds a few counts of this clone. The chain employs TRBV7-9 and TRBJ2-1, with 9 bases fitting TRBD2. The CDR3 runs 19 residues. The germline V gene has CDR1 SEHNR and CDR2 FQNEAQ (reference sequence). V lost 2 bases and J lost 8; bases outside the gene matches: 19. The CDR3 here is CASSLITWVGGRAIDEQFF. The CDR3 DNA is TGTGCCAGCAGCTTAATTACTTGGGTCGGCGGGAGGGCCATCGATGAGCAGTTCTTC.

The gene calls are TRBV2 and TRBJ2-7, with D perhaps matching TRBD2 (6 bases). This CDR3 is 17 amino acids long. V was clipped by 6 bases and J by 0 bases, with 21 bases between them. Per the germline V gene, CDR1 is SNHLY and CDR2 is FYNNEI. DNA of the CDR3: TGTGCCAGCAGGGGGGGTGGTTTGGCAGACAGCTCCTACGAGCAGTACTTC. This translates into CASRGGGLADSSYEQYF.

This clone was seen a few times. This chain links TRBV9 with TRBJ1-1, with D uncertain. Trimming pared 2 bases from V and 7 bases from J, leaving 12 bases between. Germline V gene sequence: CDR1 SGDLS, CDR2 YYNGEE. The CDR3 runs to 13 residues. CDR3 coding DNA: TGTGCCAGCAGCGTTTTCGGGGAGGGTGAAGCTTTCTTT. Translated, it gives CASSVFGEGEAFF.

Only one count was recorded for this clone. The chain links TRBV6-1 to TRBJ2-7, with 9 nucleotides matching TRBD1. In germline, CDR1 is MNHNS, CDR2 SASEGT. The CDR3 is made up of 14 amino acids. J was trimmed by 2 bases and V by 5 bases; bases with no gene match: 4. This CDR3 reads CASSSTGGPYEQYF. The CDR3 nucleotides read TGTGCCAGCAGTTCCACAGGGGGCCCCTACGAGCAGTACTTC.

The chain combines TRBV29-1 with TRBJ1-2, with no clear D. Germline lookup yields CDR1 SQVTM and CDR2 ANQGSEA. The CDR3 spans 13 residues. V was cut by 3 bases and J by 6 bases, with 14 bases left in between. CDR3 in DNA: TGCAGCGTTGATTCCGATGGGAGGGATGGCTACACCTTC. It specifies CSVDSDGRDGYTF.

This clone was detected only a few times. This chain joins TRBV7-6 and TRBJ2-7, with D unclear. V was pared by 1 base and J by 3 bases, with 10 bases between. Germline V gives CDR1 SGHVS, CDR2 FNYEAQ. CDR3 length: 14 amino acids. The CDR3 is CASSLVPAGYEQYF. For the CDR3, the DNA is TGTGCCAGCAGCTTAGTTCCGGCAGGCTACGAGCAGTACTTC.

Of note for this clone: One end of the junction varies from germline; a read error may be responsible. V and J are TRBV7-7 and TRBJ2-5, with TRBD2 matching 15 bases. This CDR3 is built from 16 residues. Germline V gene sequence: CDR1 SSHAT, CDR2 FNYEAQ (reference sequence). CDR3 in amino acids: CASSYGLAGGPGTQYF. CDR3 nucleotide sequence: TGTGCTAGCAGCTACGGACTAGCGGGGGGGCCGGGGACCCAGTACTTC. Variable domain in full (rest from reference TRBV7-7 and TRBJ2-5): GAGVSQSPRYKVTKRGQDVTLRCDPISSHATLYWYQQALGQGPEFLTYFNYEAQPDKSGLPSDRFSAERPEGSISTLTIQRTEQRDSAMYRCASSYGLAGGPGTQYFGPGTRLLVL.

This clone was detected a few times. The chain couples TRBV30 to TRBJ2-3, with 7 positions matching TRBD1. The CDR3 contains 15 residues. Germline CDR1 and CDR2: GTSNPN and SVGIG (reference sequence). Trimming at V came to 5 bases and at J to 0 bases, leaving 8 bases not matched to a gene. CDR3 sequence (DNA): TGTGCCTGGGCCTGGACAGGCGGGAGCACAGATACGCAGTATTTT. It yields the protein CAWAWTGGSTDTQYF. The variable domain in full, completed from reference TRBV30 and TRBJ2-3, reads SQTIHQWPATLVQPVGSPLSLECTVEGTSNPNLYWYRQAAGRGLQLLFYSVGIGQISSEVPQNLSASRPQDRQFILSSKKLLLSDSGFYLCAWAWTGGSTDTQYFGPGTRLTVL.

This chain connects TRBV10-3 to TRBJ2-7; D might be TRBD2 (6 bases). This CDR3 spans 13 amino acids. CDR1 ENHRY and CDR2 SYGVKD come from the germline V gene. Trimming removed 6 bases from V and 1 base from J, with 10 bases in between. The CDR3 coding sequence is TGTGCCATCAGAGGGACTTCTTCCTACGAGCAGTACTTC. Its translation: CAIRGTSSYEQYF.

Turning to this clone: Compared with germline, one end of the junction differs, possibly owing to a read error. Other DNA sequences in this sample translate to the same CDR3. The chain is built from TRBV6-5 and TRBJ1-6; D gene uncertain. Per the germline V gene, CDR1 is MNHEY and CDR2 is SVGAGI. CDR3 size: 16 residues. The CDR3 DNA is TGTGCCAGCAGTTACCGCGGGAGCTCCTATAATTCCCCCCTCCACTTT. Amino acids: CASSYRGSSYNSPLHF.

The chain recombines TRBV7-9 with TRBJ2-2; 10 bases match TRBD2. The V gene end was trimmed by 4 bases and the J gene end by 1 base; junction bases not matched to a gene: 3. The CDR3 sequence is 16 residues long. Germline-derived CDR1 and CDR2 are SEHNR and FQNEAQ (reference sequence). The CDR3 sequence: CASSSRTSGNTGELFF. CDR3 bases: TGTGCCAGCAGCTCAAGGACTAGCGGGAACACCGGGGAGCTGTTTTTT. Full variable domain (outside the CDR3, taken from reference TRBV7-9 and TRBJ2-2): DTGVSQNPRHKITKRGQNVTFRCDPISEHNRLYWYRQTLGQGPEFLTYFQNEAQLEKSRLLSDRFSAERPKGSFSTLEIQRTEQGDSAMYLCASSSRTSGNTGELFFGEGSRLTVL.

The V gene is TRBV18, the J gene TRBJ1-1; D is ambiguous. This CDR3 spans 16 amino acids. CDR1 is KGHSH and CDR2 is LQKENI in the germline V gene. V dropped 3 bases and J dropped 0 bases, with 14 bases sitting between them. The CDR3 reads CASSPQDGVMNTEAFF. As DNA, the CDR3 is TGTGCCAGCTCACCGCAAGATGGAGTTATGAACACTGAAGCTTTCTTT.

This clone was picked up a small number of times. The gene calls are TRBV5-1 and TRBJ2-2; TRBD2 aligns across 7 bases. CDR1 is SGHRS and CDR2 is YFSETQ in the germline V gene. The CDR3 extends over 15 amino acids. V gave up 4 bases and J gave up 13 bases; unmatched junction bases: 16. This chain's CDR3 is CASSPPPTSTDLLFF. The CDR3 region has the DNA TGCGCCAGCAGCCCTCCCCCGACTAGCACTGATCTGCTGTTTTTT.

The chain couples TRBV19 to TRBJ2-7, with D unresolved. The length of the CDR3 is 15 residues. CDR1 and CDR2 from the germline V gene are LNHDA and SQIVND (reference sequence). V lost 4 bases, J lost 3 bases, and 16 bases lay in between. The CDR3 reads CASSTSLALRYEQYF. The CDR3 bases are TGTGCCAGTAGTACCTCTTTAGCCCTTCGCTACGAGCAGTACTTC.

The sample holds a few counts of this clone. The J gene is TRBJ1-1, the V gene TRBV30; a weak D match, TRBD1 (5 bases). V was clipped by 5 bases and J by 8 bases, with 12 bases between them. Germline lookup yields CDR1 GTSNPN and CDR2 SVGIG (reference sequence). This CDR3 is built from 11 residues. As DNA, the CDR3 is TGTGCCTGGGGGGGAGGAGGGGAAGCTTTCTTT. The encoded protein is CAWGGGGEAFF.

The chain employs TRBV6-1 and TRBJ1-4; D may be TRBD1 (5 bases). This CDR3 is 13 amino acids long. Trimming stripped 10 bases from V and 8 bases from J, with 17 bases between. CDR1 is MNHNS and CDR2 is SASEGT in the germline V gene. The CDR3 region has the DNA TGTGCCACCCTGTGGTTGGGGGGGGAAAAACTGTTTTTT. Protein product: CATLWLGGEKLFF.

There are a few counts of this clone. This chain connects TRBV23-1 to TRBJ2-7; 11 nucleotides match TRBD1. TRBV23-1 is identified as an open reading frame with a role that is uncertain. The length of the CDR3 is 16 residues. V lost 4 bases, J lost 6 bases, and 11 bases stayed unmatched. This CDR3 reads CASSPTTGQGVGEQYF. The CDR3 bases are TGCGCCAGCAGTCCCACTACGGGACAGGGGGTCGGCGAGCAGTACTTC.

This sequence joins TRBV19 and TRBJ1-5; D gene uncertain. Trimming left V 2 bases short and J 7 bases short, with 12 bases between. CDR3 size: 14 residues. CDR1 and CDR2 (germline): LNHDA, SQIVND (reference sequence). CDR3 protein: CASSIWAQEQPQHF. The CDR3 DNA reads TGTGCCAGTAGTATATGGGCACAAGAACAGCCCCAGCATTTT.

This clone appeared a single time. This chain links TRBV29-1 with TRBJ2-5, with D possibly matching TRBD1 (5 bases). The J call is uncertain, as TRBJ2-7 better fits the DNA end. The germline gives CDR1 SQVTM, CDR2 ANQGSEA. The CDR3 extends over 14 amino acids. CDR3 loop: CSVGPTETSYEQYF. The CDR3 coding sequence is TGCAGCGTTGGCCCGACAGAAACCTCCTACGAGCAGTACTTC.

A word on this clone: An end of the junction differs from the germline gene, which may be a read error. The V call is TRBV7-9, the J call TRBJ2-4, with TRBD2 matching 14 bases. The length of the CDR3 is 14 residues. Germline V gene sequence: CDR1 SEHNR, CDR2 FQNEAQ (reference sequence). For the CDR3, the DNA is TGTGCCAGCAGCCGTGGGACTAGCGGGAGTATTGTGAACTTC. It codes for CASSRGTSGSIVNF.

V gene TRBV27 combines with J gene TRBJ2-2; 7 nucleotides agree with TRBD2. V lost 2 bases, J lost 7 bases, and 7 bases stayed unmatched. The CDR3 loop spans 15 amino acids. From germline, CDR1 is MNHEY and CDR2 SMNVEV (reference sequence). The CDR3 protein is CASSLETSPGGELFF. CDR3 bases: TGTGCCAGCAGTTTAGAGACTAGCCCCGGCGGGGAGCTGTTTTTT.

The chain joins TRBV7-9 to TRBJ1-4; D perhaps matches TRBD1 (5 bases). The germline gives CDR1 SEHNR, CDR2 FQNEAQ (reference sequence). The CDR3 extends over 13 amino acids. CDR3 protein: CAEMGGTNEKLFF. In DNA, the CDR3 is TGTGCAGAAATGGGGGGGACTAATGAAAAACTGTTTTTT.